This T cell receptor beta chain was retrieved from a study of regulatory T cells in long-lasting Graves disease. This clonotype came up many times. Germline V gene lookup returns CDR1 GTSNPN and CDR2 SVGIG (reference sequence). The CDR3 extends over 14 amino acids. Trimming shortened V by 5 bases and J by 1 base, and 15 bases separated the two germline ends. Time point described: newly diagnosed GD, antithyroid drugs for less than 3 months. Construction of the TCR library relied on RNA isolated from PBMCs. Combining iRepertoire HTBI primers with Arm-PCR of CDR3 regions, the authors built TCR beta libraries. Using its own MiXCR run on the multiplex PCR reads, TCRdb lists one record per CDR3 protein. In the table there are over 400,000 distinct CDR3 sequences, 13% to 15% of which are singletons. These data were also filed under a second study, of T cells in Graves' hyperthyroidism and ophthalmopathy.

The chain uses TRBV30 and TRBJ2-7; possibly TRBD1 for D (5 bases). This sequence originates from a woman in her 50s with Graves disease. Here the sequenced sample was peripheral blood mononuclear cells (PBMCs), taken at new diagnosis, from a patient treated with antithyroid drugs. The CDR3 nucleotides read TGTGCCTGGTCGGACCAGGACACTTCCTACGAGCAGTACTTC. Its protein product is CAWSDQDTSYEQYF.